This entry is about one TCR beta chain. One entry per CDR3 protein, called by TCRdb with MiXCR from the RT-PCR reads. The sample has hundreds of thousands of distinct CDR3 sequences; 16% are singletons. There are 14 residues in the CDR3. V shed 8 bases, J shed 6 bases, and the junction held 6 bases outside the gene matches. The sample comes from a study of patients and donors after allogeneic stem cell transplantation. The sequence came from a human donor who was either an allogeneic HSCT recipient or a stem cell or donor lymphocyte infusion donor (not recorded which). It is not recorded whose cells these are; they may come from a transplant donor. Sequencing used blood, either unsorted or a sorted T cell fraction (not recorded which). The chain combines TRBV12-3 or TRBV12-4 with TRBJ2-1, with TRBD1 identical over 11 bases. CDR3 in DNA: TGTGCCAGCCACCGGGGACAGGGGGGCAATGAGCAGTTCTTC. Translated, it gives CASHRGQGGNEQFF.